This T cell receptor beta chain is from a study of T cell responses to AZD1222 COVID-19 vaccine (dated by TCRdb to the early 2020s). For the wider study: Because spike-specific TCR depth and breadth did not differ between the two schedules, AZD1222 recipients who got a second dose at roughly 4 weeks were pooled with those who got a second dose at roughly 12 weeks. TCR sequencing was performed for roughly 250 trial participants, of whom about 200 were given two doses of AZD1222 and some 25 were given two doses of MenACWY control vaccine. Trial participants were enrolled into age subgroups of 18-55, 56-69 and 70-plus years, which contained about 150, 27 and 61 TCR-sequenced participants, respectively.

Points the paper makes about the study in general: The 56-69-year group was small, and its depth increase did not reach significance, likely because of low power. The whole spike protein was spanned by vaccine-associated CD4 TCRs, and dominant responses were seen in regions 160-218 and 743-854. Reportedly, almost half of the unique spike-specific TCRs recognized epitopes lying outside the regions that are mutated in the B.1.351 and B.1.1.7 variants. After two AZD1222 doses, spike-specific TCR breadth and depth were significantly higher than at day 0 and than in MenACWY recipients. Only a handful of AZD1222 recipients were SARS-CoV-2 seropositive at baseline, limiting conclusions about previously exposed vaccinees. Participants were mostly white British and included more females than males, and it was suggested by the authors that clonal diversity may have been underestimated. Because no day 14 peak-response samples were available, the repertoires could be characterized only after the peak T cell response.

The time point label on this specimen signifies: baseline before first vaccination. Vaccinee samples were obtained from the UK trials COV001 and COV002, which included a single-blind randomized controlled phase 2/3 trial of AZD1222 (ChAdOx1 nCoV-19) in healthy adults. For TCRbeta chain sequencing, PBMC samples from trial participants were taken at day 0 and at day 28 after the second dose. This clone has a single count. The antigen this receptor binds is unknown. The record has no base qualities; no much larger clone is one base away. The CDR3 regions of human TCRbeta chains were subjected to immunosequencing. The paper's processing steps were these. Repertoire TCRs were checked for matches against a reference library of SARS-CoV-2-specific TCRs that had been generated using the MIRA antigen-specificity platform. Breadth was defined as the fraction of unique TCRs that were SARS-CoV-2-associated, and depth was defined as the fraction of total T cells that were SARS-CoV-2-associated. Each spike-specific TCR was assigned to its reactive spike region and to a CD4 or CD8 class using the MIRA data. Log10-transformed breadth and depth values were compared by one-way ANOVA with Sidak's multiple comparisons tests. This is the immuneACCESS table as TCRdb keeps it, with only in-frame sequences that have V and J called. A part of the clones is gone; compared with another copy, unresolved V genes explain less than half, and the rest is unexplained. V and J calls and clone size are as listed in that table; D and trimming were resolved from the DNA. The table for this sample lists 170,000 or so clones; roughly nine tenths of them were counted only once. The ten most abundant clones make up about 3% of the sample.

The starting material was peripheral blood, obtained on day 0 of AZD1222 vaccination. The clonotype comes from an adult in good health.

CDR3 protein: CASSEPDSRNTIYF. The DNA sequence reads TGTGCCAGCAGTGAACCTGACTCCAGAAACACCATATATTTT. The rearranged segments are TRBV2 and TRBJ1-3; no confident D gene assignment can be made. The CDR3 starts with the cysteine, ends with the phenylalanine, and has 14 residues. Solely the CDR3 DNA is kept, with 42 bases framed from the first base. A distance of 10 bases separates the germline ends of V and J, which lose 2 bases and 5 bases respectively. As encoded in the germline V gene, CDR1 is SNHLY while CDR2 is FYNNEI.